This TCR beta chain was recorded in a study of T-cell reconstitution after alpha-beta-depleted transplantation in children. This clonotype was observed at least ten times. The library targeted TCRbeta and was prepared with unique molecular identifiers. A single record per CDR3 protein comes from TCRdb applying MiXCR to the PCR reads. The table records approximately 300,000 distinct CDR3 sequences, 11% of them present only once. The length of the CDR3 is 16 residues. Losses at the gene ends were 4 bases for V and 5 bases for J; bases not matched to a gene: 10. CDR1 ENHRY and CDR2 SYGVKD come from the germline V gene.

This receptor was taken from a male patient aged 2 to 10 who had a stem cell transplant for chronic granulomatous disease, so the T cells may come from the graft donor. Source: peripheral blood, taken 180 days after TCRalphabeta/CD19-depleted stem cell transplant. This chain uses TRBV10-3 with TRBJ1-4; 7 nucleotides agree with TRBD1. In DNA, the CDR3 is TGTGCCATCAGTGCCAATATACAGGGGAAGAATGAAAAACTGTTTTTT. Translating gives CAISANIQGKNEKLFF.